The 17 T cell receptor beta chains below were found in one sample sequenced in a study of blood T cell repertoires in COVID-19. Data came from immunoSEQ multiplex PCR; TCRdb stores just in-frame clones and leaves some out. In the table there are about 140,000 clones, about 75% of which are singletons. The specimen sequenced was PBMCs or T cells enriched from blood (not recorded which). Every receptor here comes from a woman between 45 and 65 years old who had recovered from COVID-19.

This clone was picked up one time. The DNA for the CDR3 is TGTGCCACCAGTGATCCGGGACTAGGGCTAGACAATGAGCAGTTCTTC. This codes for CATSDPGLGLDNEQFF. The V gene is TRBV24-1, the J gene TRBJ2-1; 8 nucleotides line up with TRBD2. Trimming cost V 3 bases and J 5 bases; bases outside gene matches: 8. CDR1 KGHDR and CDR2 SFDVKD come from the germline V gene. The CDR3 length is 16 residues.

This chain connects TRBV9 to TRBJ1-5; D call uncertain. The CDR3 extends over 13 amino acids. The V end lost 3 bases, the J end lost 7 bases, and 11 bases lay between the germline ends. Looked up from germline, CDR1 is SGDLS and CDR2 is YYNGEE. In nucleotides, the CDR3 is TGTGCCAGCAGCGCCGAGGCGGGCCAGCCCCAGCATTTT. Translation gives CASSAEAGQPQHF.

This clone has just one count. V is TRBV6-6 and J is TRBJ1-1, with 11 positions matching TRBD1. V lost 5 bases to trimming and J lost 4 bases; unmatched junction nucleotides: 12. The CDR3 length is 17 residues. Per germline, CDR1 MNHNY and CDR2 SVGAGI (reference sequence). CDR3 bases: TGTGCCAGCAGTCGTCCCGCCGGGACAGGGGGAAGCACTGAAGCTTTCTTT. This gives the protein CASSRPAGTGGSTEAFF.

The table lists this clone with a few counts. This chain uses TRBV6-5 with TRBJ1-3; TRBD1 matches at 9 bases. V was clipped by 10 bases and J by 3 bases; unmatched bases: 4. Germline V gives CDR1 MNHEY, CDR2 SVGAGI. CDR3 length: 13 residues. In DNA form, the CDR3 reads TGTGCCATCGGGACAGGGAGTGGAAACACCATATATTTT. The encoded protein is CAIGTGSGNTIYF.

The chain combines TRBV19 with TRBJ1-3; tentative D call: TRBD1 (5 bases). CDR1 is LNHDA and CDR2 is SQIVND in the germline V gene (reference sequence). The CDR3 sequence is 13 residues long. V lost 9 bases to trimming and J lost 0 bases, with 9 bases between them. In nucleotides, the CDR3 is TGTGCCAGCAGGGACTTCTCTGGAAACACCATATATTTT. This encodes CASRDFSGNTIYF.

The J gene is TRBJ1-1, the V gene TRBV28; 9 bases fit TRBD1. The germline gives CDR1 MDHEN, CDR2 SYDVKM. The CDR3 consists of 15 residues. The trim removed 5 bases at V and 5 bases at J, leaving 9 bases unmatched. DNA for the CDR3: TGTGCCAGCAGTGAACAGGGGGCGCGAGGGACTGAAGCTTTCTTT. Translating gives CASSEQGARGTEAFF.

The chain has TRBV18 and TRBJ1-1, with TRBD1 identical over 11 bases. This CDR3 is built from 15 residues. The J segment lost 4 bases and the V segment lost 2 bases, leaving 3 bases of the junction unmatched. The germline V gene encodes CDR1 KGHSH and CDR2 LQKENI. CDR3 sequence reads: CASSPGTGGFTEAFF. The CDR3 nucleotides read TGTGCCAGCTCACCAGGGACAGGGGGGTTCACTGAAGCTTTCTTT.

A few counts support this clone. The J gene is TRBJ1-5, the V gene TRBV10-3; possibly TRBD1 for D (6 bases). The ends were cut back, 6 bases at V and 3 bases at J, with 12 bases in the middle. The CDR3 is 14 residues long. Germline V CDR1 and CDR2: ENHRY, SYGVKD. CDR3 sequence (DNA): TGTGCCATCAGCGGGACACAGATCAATCAGCCCCAGCATTTT. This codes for CAISGTQINQPQHF.

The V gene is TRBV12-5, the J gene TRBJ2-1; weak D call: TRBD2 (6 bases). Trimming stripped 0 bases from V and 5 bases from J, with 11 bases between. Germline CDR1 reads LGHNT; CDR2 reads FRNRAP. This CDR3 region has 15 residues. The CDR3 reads CASGLVLRTNNEQFF. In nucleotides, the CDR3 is TGTGCTAGTGGTTTGGTACTCCGGACTAACAATGAGCAGTTCTTC. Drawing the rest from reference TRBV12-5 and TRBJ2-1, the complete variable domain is DARVTQTPRHKVTEMGQEVTMRCQPILGHNTVFWYRQTMMQGLELLAYFRNRAPLDDSGMPKDRFSAEMPDATLATLKIQPSEPRDSAVYFCASGLVLRTNNEQFFGPGTRLTVL.

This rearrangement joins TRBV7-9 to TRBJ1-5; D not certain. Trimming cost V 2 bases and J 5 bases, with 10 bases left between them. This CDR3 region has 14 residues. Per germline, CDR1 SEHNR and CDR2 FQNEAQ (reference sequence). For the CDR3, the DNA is TGTGCCAGCAGCTTATCCACAGACCATCAGCCCCAGCATTTT. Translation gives CASSLSTDHQPQHF.

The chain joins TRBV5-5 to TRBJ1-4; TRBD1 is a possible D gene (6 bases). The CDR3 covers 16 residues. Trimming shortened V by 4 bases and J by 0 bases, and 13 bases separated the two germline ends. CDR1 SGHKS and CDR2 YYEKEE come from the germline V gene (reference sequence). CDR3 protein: CASSPMGAATNEKLFF. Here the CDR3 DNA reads TGTGCCAGCAGCCCGATGGGGGCTGCAACTAATGAAAAACTGTTTTTT.

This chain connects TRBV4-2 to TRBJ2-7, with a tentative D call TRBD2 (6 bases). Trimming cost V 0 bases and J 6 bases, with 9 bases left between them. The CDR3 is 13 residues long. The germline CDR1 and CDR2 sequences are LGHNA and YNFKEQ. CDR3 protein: CASSQDPGGEQYF. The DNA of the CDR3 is TGTGCCAGCAGCCAAGACCCCGGGGGCGAGCAGTACTTC.

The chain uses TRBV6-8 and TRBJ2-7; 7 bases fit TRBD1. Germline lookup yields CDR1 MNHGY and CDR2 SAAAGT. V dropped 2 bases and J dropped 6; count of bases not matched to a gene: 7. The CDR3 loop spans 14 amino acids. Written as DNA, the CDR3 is TGTGCCAGCAGTTACGGCCACAGGGGCTCCGAGCAGTACTTC. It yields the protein CASSYGHRGSEQYF.

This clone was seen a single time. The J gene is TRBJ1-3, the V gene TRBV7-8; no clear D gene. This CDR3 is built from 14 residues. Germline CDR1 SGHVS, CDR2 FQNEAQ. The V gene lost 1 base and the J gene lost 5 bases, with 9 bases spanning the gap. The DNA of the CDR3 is TGTGCCAGCAGCTTAGGGCGGCCCAGAAACACCATATATTTT. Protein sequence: CASSLGRPRNTIYF.

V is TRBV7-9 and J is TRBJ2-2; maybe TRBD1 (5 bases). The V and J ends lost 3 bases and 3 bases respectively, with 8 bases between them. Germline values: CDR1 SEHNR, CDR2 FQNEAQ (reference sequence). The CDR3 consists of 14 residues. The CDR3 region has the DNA TGTGCCAGCAGCTTGCAGGGCGACACCGGGGAGCTGTTTTTT. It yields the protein CASSLQGDTGELFF.

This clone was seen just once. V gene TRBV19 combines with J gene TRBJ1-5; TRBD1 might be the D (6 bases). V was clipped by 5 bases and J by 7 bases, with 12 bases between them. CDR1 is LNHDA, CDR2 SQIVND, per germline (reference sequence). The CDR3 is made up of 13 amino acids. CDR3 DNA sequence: TGTGCCAGTAGTTTGGGGGCTCGGCAGCCCCAGCATTTT. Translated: CASSLGARQPQHF.

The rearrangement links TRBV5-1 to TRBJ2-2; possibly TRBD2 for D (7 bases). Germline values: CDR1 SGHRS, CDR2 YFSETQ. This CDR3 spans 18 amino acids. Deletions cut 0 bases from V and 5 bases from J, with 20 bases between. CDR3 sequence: CASSLGMIGGRRTGELFF. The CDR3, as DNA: TGCGCCAGCAGCTTGGGGATGATCGGGGGGCGGAGAACCGGGGAGCTGTTTTTT.